Below, 28 T cell receptor beta chains from the same sample are listed, as sequenced in a study of cytomegalovirus exposure and HLA in healthy donors. Use of 60 Vbeta and 13 Jbeta primers characterized the PCR. Only in-frame clones appear in the TCRdb table, and some are missing; sequencing was by immunoSEQ multiplex PCR. The sample records approximately 110,000 clones, roughly 14% being singletons. The material sequenced was PBMCs. These TCRs come from a woman aged 18-35 years in good health and CMV-seronegative.

In this sample, this clone turned up a few times. Here the CDR3 DNA reads TGCGCCAGCAGCAGGAACCCGGGACAGGAATTTTACGAGCAGTACTTC. This sequence encodes CASSRNPGQEFYEQYF. The rearrangement uses TRBV5-1 and TRBJ2-7; TRBD1 matches 8 bases. This CDR3 region has 16 residues. With 4 bases clipped from V and 4 bases from J, the junction kept 13 bases outside the gene matches. Germline V CDR1 and CDR2: SGHRS, YFSETQ. The variable domain in full, completed from reference TRBV5-1 and TRBJ2-7, reads KAGVTQTPRYLIKTRGQQVTLSCSPISGHRSVSWYQQTPGQGLQFLFEYFSETQRNKGNFPGRFSGRQFSNSRSEMNVSTLELGDSALYLCASSRNPGQEFYEQYFGPGTRLTVT.

This chain connects TRBV29-1 to TRBJ2-1; D is possibly TRBD2 (5 bases). V gave up 6 bases and J gave up 0 bases, with 12 bases separating them. This CDR3 is built from 14 residues. Germline loops: CDR1 SQVTM, CDR2 ANQGSEA. In DNA, the CDR3 is TGCAGCGTCGGACTGCAAAGCTCCTACAATGAGCAGTTCTTC. Protein: CSVGLQSSYNEQFF.

The chain combines TRBV4-2 with TRBJ1-1, with 7 bases matching TRBD1. This CDR3 comprises 19 residues. In germline, CDR1 is LGHNA, CDR2 YNFKEQ. Germline trimming cut 4 bases from V and 8 bases from J; bases unmatched to any gene: 25. The CDR3 DNA sequence: TGTGCCAGCAGCCGAGGCGGGTCCGGGACAGCCGAATTAATGAGAGAAGCTTTCTTT. Protein sequence: CASSRGGSGTAELMREAFF.

The rearrangement uses TRBV27 and TRBJ2-3; D is unclear. V gave up 6 bases and J gave up 0 bases, with 10 bases separating them. The CDR3 loop spans 14 amino acids. Germline CDR1 and CDR2: MNHEY and SMNVEV (reference sequence). The CDR3 bases are TGTGCCAGCAGATTAGTCATCAGCACAGATACGCAGTATTTT. Amino acid sequence: CASRLVISTDTQYF.

The chain recombines TRBV5-6 with TRBJ1-2; no firm D call. CDR3 length equals 14 residues. Trimming removed 1 base at V and 4 bases at J, with 11 bases between. Germline V CDR1 and CDR2: SGHDT, YYEEEE. In DNA, the CDR3 is TGTGCCAGCAGCTTGATGGCCCCAAGCTATGGCTACACCTTC. Encoded protein: CASSLMAPSYGYTF.

This clone appeared a few times. The chain employs TRBV27 and TRBJ2-7; 13 bases align to TRBD2. The CDR3 is made up of 17 amino acids. The ends lost 5 bases at V and 3 bases at J; junction bases unmatched: 10. In germline, CDR1 is MNHEY, CDR2 SMNVEV (reference sequence). The CDR3 sequence: CASSPRLAGGHSYEQYF. Here the CDR3 DNA reads TGTGCCAGCAGTCCAAGACTAGCGGGAGGCCATAGCTACGAGCAGTACTTC.

The gene calls are TRBV28 and TRBJ2-1, with 14 bases matching TRBD2. V lost 3 bases to trimming and J lost 6 bases; unmatched junction nucleotides: 7. The CDR3 has 17 amino acids. CDR1 and CDR2 (germline): MDHEN, SYDVKM. The CDR3 region has the DNA TGTGCCAGCAGTTTCGAGACTAGCGGGAGGGGGGGCAATGAGCAGTTCTTC. Protein product: CASSFETSGRGGNEQFF.

This clone was counted only a few times. The V gene is TRBV6-1, the J gene TRBJ2-3; 7 bases align to TRBD1. With V trimmed by 7 bases and J by 5 bases, 3 bases remained unmatched. The CDR3 totals 12 residues. The germline V gene has CDR1 MNHNS and CDR2 SASEGT. In nucleotides, the CDR3 is TGTGCCAGCAACAGGGGTGGAGATACGCAGTATTTT. Protein: CASNRGGDTQYF.

J is TRBJ2-1 and V is TRBV7-7; tentative D call: TRBD1 (5 bases). CDR1 is SSHAT, CDR2 FNYEAQ, per germline (reference sequence). The CDR3 covers 15 residues. Trimming stripped 4 bases from V and 8 bases from J, with 18 bases between. The CDR3 DNA is TGTGCCAGCAGCTCACGCAGGGAAGGGTTCGATGAGCAGTTCTTC. Protein: CASSSRREGFDEQFF.

The chain uses TRBV28 and TRBJ2-5; tentatively, D is TRBD1 (6 bases). V gave up 6 bases and J gave up 2 bases, with 13 bases separating them. CDR3 length: 14 amino acids. Per the germline V gene, CDR1 is MDHEN and CDR2 is SYDVKM. The CDR3 protein is CASSETRGQETQYF. The DNA of the CDR3 is TGTGCCAGCAGCGAAACCAGGGGTCAAGAGACCCAGTACTTC. The full variable domain, its missing parts supplied by reference TRBV28 and TRBJ2-5, is DVKVTQSSRYLVKRTGEKVFLECVQDMDHENMFWYRQDPGLGLRLIYFSYDVKMKEKGDIPEGYSVSREKKERFSLILESASTNQTSMYLCASSETRGQETQYFGPGTRLLVL.

The sample holds many counts of this clone. This rearrangement joins TRBV28 to TRBJ1-5; D is ambiguous. V lost 5 bases, J lost 4 bases, and 6 bases lay in between. The CDR3 is made up of 12 amino acids. CDR1 is MDHEN, CDR2 SYDVKM, per germline. CDR3 region: CASSLRNQPQHF. DNA for the CDR3: TGTGCCAGCAGTCTACGGAATCAGCCCCAGCATTTT.

CDR3 nucleotide sequence: TGTGCCAGCAGTGCTCGGGGTAGTCAGCCCCAGCATTTT. Translating gives CASSARGSQPQHF. The chain couples TRBV2 to TRBJ1-5; D uncertain. In germline, CDR1 is SNHLY, CDR2 FYNNEI. V lost 4 bases, J lost 6 bases, and 10 bases lay in between. This CDR3 region has 13 residues.

This clone has more than one count but fewer than ten. The genes are TRBV11-2 and TRBJ2-7; D call uncertain. Germline-derived CDR1 and CDR2 are SGHAT and FQNNGV. V dropped 0 bases and J dropped 0 bases, with 9 bases sitting between them. The CDR3 has 15 amino acids. For the CDR3, the DNA is TGTGCCAGCAGCTTAGAAAGCGCGAGCTCCTACGAGCAGTACTTC. It codes for CASSLESASSYEQYF.

CDR3 in DNA: TGCGCCAGCAGCGACAAATACGAGCAGTACTTC. It yields the protein CASSDKYEQYF. V gene TRBV5-1 combines with J gene TRBJ2-7; D unclear. This CDR3 region has 11 residues. V shed 4 bases and J shed 4 bases, with 6 bases lying between them. CDR1 is SGHRS and CDR2 is YFSETQ in the germline V gene. The complete variable domain, with remaining parts taken from reference TRBV5-1 and TRBJ2-7, reads KAGVTQTPRYLIKTRGQQVTLSCSPISGHRSVSWYQQTPGQGLQFLFEYFSETQRNKGNFPGRFSGRQFSNSRSEMNVSTLELGDSALYLCASSDKYEQYFGPGTRLTVT.

This clone was observed a few times. The V gene is TRBV9, the J gene TRBJ1-1; TRBD1 matches at 10 bases. The CDR3 has 14 amino acids. The germline V gene has CDR1 SGDLS and CDR2 YYNGEE. With V trimmed by 4 bases and J by 4 bases, 4 bases remained unmatched. In DNA, the CDR3 is TGTGCCAGCAGCAGACAGGGGGCTGGCACTGAAGCTTTCTTT. It specifies CASSRQGAGTEAFF.

This clone was detected a few times. The V gene is TRBV6-1, the J gene TRBJ1-4, with TRBD1 as a possible D gene (5 bases). The CDR3 consists of 13 residues. Trimming took off 1 base at V and 10 bases at J, with 10 bases between the two ends. Germline CDR1 MNHNS, CDR2 SASEGT. The CDR3, as DNA: TGTGCCAGCAGTGAAGGGGGCCCCGGAAAACTGTTTTTT. This gives the protein CASSEGGPGKLFF.

This chain joins TRBV18 and TRBJ1-1; TRBD1 agrees at 8 bases. This CDR3 spans 15 amino acids. The V segment lost 2 bases and the J segment 6 bases; nucleotides outside the gene matches: 8. CDR1 is KGHSH and CDR2 is LQKENI in the germline V gene. The CDR3 DNA sequence: TGTGCCAGCTCACCAACGTGGACAGGGTTGGCTGAAGCTTTCTTT. Translation gives CASSPTWTGLAEAFF.

The chain is built from TRBV25-1 and TRBJ2-7, with 8 nucleotides matching TRBD2. The CDR3 is 14 amino acids. Germline CDR1 MGHDK, CDR2 SYGVNS. Unmatched junction bases numbered 4, after V lost 4 bases and J lost 2 bases. The CDR3 region has the DNA TGTGCCAGCAGTGTCCTAGCGGGCCCCTACGAGCAGTACTTC. This codes for CASSVLAGPYEQYF.

The chain uses TRBV28 and TRBJ1-5, with TRBD1 identical over 7 bases. The CDR3 covers 14 residues. V lost 7 bases and J lost 4; bases outside the gene matches: 7. Germline assignment: CDR1 MDHEN and CDR2 SYDVKM. Written as DNA, the CDR3 is TGTGCCAGCAATGACAGGGTGAAAAATCAGCCCCAGCATTTT. Its translation is CASNDRVKNQPQHF.

This clone was counted only a few times. DNA of the CDR3: TGTGCCAGCAGTCCCGAGGCTCATCAGCCCCAGCATTTT. Translated: CASSPEAHQPQHF. The genes are TRBV6-4 and TRBJ1-5, with D hard to call. Deletions cut 5 bases from V and 5 bases from J, with 10 bases between. CDR3 length: 13 amino acids. Per the germline V gene, CDR1 is MRHNA and CDR2 is SNTAGT.

V and J are TRBV9 and TRBJ1-2; D is possibly TRBD1 (5 bases). The CDR3 runs 15 residues. The V end was cut by 3 bases, the J end by 4 bases, with 16 bases between. CDR1 SGDLS and CDR2 YYNGEE come from the germline V gene. The CDR3 sequence: CASSATPTEFYGYTF. In DNA form, the CDR3 reads TGTGCCAGCAGCGCTACACCGACAGAGTTCTATGGCTACACCTTC.

This clone was seen a few times. The chain couples TRBV25-1 to TRBJ2-1; 8 bases agree with TRBD1. This CDR3 has 15 residues. Germline values: CDR1 MGHDK, CDR2 SYGVNS. Trimming took 2 bases from V and 6 from J; bases not matched to a gene: 6. The CDR3 nucleotides are TGTGCCAGCAGTGAAAGGACAGGGTCCCTCAATGAGCAGTTCTTC. It translates to CASSERTGSLNEQFF.

This clone was seen a few times. This chain's CDR3 is CASSQDLRIAKNIQYF. The CDR3 region has the DNA TGCGCCAGCAGCCAAGATTTGAGAATAGCCAAAAACATTCAGTACTTC. The gene calls are TRBV4-3 and TRBJ2-4, with D unclear. V gave up 0 bases and J gave up 0 bases, with 9 bases separating them. This CDR3 is 16 amino acids long. The germline V gene has CDR1 LGHNA and CDR2 YSLEER.

A few counts support this clone. The chain is built from TRBV5-6 and TRBJ1-1; TRBD1 is a possible D gene (5 bases). The CDR3 totals 14 residues. Germline V gene sequence: CDR1 SGHDT, CDR2 YYEEEE. V shed 2 bases and J shed 1 base, with 9 bases lying between them. The CDR3 protein is CASSFQGPNTEAFF. The DNA of the CDR3 is TGTGCCAGCAGCTTCCAGGGCCCGAACACTGAAGCTTTCTTT.

This clone was detected only a few times. The chain is built from TRBV6-1 and TRBJ1-2; D call uncertain. The CDR3 runs 14 residues. Germline V gives CDR1 MNHNS, CDR2 SASEGT. With 1 base removed from V and 9 bases from J, the gap between germline ends came to 15 bases. CDR3 DNA: TGTGCCAGCAGTGAAGGGGCTCGGGGTACGCGCTACACCTTC. Its protein product is CASSEGARGTRYTF.

The rearrangement links TRBV7-9 to TRBJ2-2; 12 nucleotides line up with TRBD1. The germline CDR1 and CDR2 sequences are SEHNR and FQNEAQ (reference sequence). V shed 1 base and J 4 bases; nucleotides not matched to a gene: 1. The CDR3 contains 16 residues. CDR3 amino acids: CASSLGDRGLTGELFF. As DNA, the CDR3 is TGTGCCAGCAGCTTAGGGGACAGGGGGCTCACCGGGGAGCTGTTTTTT.

In this sample, this clone turned up a few times. V gene TRBV4-3 combines with J gene TRBJ1-1, with TRBD1 matching over 7 bases. The ends lost 4 bases at V and 1 base at J; junction bases unmatched: 3. The CDR3 consists of 14 residues. Germline loops: CDR1 LGHNA, CDR2 YSLEER. The CDR3: CASSPDRENTEAFF. CDR3 sequence (DNA): TGCGCCAGCAGCCCTGACAGGGAGAACACTGAAGCTTTCTTT.

A few counts support this clone. The chain joins TRBV2 to TRBJ2-7; 10 bases fit TRBD2. CDR1 is SNHLY, CDR2 FYNNEI, per germline. The CDR3 spans 14 residues. The trim removed 6 bases at V and 4 bases at J, leaving 6 bases unmatched. In DNA, the CDR3 is TGTGCCAGCAGCAACGGACTAGCGGCTTACGAGCAGTACTTC. Amino acids: CASSNGLAAYEQYF.